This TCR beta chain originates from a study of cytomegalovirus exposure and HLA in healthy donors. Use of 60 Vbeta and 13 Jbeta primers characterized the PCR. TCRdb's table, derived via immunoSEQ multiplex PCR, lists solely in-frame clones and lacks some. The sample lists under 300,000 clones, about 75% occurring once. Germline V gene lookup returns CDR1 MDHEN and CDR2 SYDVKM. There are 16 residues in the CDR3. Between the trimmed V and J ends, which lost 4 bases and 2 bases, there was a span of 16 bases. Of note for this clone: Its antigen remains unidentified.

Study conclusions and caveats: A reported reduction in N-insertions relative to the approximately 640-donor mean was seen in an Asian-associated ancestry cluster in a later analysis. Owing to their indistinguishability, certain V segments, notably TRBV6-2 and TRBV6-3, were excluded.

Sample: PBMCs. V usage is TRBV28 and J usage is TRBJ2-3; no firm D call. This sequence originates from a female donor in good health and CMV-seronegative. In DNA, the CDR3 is TGTGCCAGCAGTTCTCTTGACTTTTCATACACAGATACGCAGTATTTT. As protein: CASSSLDFSYTDTQYF.